This T cell receptor (beta chain) appears in the sequencing data of a study of CD8 T cells in Susac syndrome. The CDR3 runs 13 residues. Germline V gives CDR1 SGHRS, CDR2 YFSETQ. Trimming took off 3 bases at V and 6 bases at J, with 12 bases between the two ends. RNA, at roughly 0.5 to 1 ug, was reverse transcribed with random hexamers. TCRdb called the immunoSEQ multiplex PCR reads again in MiXCR, with one record for every CDR3 protein. Of 180,000 or so distinct CDR3 sequences in the sample, roughly 96% were seen once. Material: CD4+ T cells from PBMCs. The source is a human donor in good health. The chain uses TRBV5-1 and TRBJ1-2; D may be TRBD1 (6 bases). Here the CDR3 reads CASSSQGSDGYTF. CDR3 sequence (DNA): TGCGCCAGCAGCTCACAGGGTTCGGATGGCTACACCTTC. The variable domain in full, with the rest retrieved from reference TRBV5-1 and TRBJ1-2, is KAGVTQTPRYLIKTRGQQVTLSCSPISGHRSVSWYQQTPGQGLQFLFEYFSETQRNKGNFPGRFSGRQFSNSRSEMNVSTLELGDSALYLCASSSQGSDGYTFGSGTRLTVV.